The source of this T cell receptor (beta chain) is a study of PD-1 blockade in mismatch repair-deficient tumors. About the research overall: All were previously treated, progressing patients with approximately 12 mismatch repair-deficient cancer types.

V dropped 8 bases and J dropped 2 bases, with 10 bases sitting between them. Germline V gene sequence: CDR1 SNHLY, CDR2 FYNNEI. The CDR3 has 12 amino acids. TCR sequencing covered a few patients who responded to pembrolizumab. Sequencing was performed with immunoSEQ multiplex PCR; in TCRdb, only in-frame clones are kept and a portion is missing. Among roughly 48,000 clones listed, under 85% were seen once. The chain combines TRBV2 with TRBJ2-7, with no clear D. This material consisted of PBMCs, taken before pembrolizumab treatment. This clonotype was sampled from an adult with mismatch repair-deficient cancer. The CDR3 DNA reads TGTGCCAGCTGTGGGGAACCCTACGAGCAGTACTTC. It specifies CASCGEPYEQYF.